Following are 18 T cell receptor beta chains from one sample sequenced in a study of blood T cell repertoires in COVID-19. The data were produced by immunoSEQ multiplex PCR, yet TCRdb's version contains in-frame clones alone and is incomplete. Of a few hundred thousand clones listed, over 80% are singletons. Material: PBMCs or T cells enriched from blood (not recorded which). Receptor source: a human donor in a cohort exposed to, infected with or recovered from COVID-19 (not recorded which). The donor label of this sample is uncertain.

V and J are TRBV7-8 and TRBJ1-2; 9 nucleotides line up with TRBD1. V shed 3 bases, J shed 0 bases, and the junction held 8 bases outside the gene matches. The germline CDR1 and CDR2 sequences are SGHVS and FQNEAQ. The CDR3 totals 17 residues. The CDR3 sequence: CASSFRGQGIANYGYTF. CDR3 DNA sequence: TGTGCCAGCAGCTTTCGCGGACAGGGGATCGCTAACTATGGCTACACCTTC.

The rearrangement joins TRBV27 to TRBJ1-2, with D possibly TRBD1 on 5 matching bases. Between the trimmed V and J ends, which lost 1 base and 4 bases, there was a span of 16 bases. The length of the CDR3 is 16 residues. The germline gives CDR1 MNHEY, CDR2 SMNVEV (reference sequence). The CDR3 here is CASSLFRRGVAYGYTF. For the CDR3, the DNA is TGTGCCAGCAGTTTATTCCGGCGGGGGGTGGCCTATGGCTACACCTTC.

The CDR3, as DNA: TGCGCCAGCAGCCTAGCCGTGGGGGGGACCCAGCCCCAGCATTTT. This codes for CASSLAVGGTQPQHF. The V gene is TRBV4-1, the J gene TRBJ1-5, with D perhaps matching TRBD1 (5 bases). V lost 4 bases to trimming and J lost 7 bases, with 17 bases between them. From germline, CDR1 is MGHRA and CDR2 YSYEKL. This CDR3 contains 15 residues.

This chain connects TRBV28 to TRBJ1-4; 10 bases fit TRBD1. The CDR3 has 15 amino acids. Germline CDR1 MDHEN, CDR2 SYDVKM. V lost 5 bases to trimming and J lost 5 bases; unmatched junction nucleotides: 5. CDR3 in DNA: TGTGCCAGCAGTCGACAGGGGGCGCGGAATGAAAAACTGTTTTTT. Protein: CASSRQGARNEKLFF.

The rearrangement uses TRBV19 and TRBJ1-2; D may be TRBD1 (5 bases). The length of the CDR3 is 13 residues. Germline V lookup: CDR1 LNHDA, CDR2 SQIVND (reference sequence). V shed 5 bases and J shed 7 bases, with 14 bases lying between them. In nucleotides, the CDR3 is TGTGCCAGTAGTCCCATGAGGACAAGTGGCTACACCTTC. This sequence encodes CASSPMRTSGYTF. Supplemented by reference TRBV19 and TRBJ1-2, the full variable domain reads DGGITQSPKYLFRKEGQNVTLSCEQNLNHDAMYWYRQDPGQGLRLIYYSQIVNDFQKGDIAEGYSVSREKKESFPLTVTSAQKNPTAFYLCASSPMRTSGYTFGSGTRLTVV.

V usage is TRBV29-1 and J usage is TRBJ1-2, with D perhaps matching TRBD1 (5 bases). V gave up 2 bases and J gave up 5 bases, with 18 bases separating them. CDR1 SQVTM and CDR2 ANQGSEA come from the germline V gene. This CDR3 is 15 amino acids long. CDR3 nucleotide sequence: TGCAGCGTTGAACCCACGGCGGGGGAGGGATATGGCTACACCTTC. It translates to CSVEPTAGEGYGYTF. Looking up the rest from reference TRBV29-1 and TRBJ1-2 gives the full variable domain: SAVISQKPSRDICQRGTSLTIQCQVDSQVTMMFWYRQQPGQSLTLIATANQGSEATYESGFVIDKFPISRPNLTFSTLTVSNMSPEDSSIYLCSVEPTAGEGYGYTFGSGTRLTVV.

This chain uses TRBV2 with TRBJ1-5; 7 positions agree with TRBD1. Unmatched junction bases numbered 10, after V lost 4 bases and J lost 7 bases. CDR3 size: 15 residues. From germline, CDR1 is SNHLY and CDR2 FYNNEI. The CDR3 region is CASSGIGTGDQPQHF. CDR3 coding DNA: TGTGCCAGCAGTGGAATCGGAACAGGGGACCAGCCCCAGCATTTT.

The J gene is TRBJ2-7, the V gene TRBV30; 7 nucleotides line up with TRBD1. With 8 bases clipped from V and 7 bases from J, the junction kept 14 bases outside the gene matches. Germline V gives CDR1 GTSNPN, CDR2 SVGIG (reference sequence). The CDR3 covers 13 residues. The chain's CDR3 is CAGSGQEMGEQYF. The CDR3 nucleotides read TGTGCCGGATCAGGACAGGAGATGGGGGAGCAGTACTTC.

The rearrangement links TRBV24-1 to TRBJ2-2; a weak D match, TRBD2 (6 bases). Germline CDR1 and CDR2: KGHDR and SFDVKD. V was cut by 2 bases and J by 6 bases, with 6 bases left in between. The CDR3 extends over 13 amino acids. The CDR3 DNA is TGTGCCACCAGTGATTGGGGGGCCGGGGAGCTGTTTTTT. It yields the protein CATSDWGAGELFF.

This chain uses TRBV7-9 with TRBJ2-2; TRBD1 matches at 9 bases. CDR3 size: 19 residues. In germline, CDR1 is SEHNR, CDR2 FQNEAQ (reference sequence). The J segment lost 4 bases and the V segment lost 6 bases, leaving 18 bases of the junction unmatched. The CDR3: CASSTGSGTGRLGTGELFF. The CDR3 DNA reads TGTGCCAGCAGTACCGGATCCGGGACAGGGAGACTAGGCACCGGGGAGCTGTTTTTT. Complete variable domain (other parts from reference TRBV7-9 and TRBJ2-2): DTGVSQNPRHKITKRGQNVTFRCDPISEHNRLYWYRQTLGQGPEFLTYFQNEAQLEKSRLLSDRFSAERPKGSFSTLEIQRTEQGDSAMYLCASSTGSGTGRLGTGELFFGEGSRLTVL.

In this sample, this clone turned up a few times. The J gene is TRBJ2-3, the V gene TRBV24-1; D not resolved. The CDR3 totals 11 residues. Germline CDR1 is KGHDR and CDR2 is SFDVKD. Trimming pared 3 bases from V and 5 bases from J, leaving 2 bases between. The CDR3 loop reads CATSDQDTQYF. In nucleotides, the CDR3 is TGTGCCACCAGTGATCAAGATACGCAGTATTTT.

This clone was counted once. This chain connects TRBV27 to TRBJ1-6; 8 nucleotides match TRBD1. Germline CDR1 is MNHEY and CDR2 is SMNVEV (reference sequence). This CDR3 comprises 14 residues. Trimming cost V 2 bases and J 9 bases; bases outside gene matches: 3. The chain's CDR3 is CASSLEDRASPLHF. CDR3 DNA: TGTGCCAGCAGTTTAGAGGACAGGGCTTCACCCCTCCACTTT.

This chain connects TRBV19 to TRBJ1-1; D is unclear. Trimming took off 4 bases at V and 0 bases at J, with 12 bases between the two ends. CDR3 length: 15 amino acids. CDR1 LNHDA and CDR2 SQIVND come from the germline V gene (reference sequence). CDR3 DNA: TGTGCCAGTAGTACGCGGCGGGAGATGAACACTGAAGCTTTCTTT. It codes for CASSTRREMNTEAFF. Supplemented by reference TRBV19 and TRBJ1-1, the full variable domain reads DGGITQSPKYLFRKEGQNVTLSCEQNLNHDAMYWYRQDPGQGLRLIYYSQIVNDFQKGDIAEGYSVSREKKESFPLTVTSAQKNPTAFYLCASSTRREMNTEAFFGQGTRLTVV.

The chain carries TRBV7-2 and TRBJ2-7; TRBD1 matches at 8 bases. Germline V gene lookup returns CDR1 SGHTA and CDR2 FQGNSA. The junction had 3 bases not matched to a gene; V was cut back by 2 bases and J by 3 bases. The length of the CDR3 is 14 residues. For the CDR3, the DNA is TGTGCCAGCAGCTTACAGGGGGCTGTCTACGAGCAGTACTTC. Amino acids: CASSLQGAVYEQYF.

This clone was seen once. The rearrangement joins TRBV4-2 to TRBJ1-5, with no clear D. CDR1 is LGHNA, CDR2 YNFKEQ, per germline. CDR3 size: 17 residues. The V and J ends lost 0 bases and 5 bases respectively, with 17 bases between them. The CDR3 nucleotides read TGTGCCAGCAGCCAAGAGTCTCTGGGCCAGAGCTATCAGCCCCAGCATTTT. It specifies CASSQESLGQSYQPQHF.

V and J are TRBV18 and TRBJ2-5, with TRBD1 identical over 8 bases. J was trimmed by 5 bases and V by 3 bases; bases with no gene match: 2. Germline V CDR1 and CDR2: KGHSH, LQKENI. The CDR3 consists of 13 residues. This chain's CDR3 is CASSPGDRETQYF. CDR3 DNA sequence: TGTGCCAGCTCACCTGGGGACAGGGAGACCCAGTACTTC.

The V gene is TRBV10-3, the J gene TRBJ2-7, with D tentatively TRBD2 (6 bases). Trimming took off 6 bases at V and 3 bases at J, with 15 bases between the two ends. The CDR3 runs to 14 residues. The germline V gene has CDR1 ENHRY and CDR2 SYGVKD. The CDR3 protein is CAISAGTGDYEQYF. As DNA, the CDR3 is TGTGCCATCAGCGCCGGGACTGGAGACTACGAGCAGTACTTC.

The CDR3 sequence: CASGSDRGATNEKLFF. Written as DNA, the CDR3 is TGTGCCAGCGGGTCGGACAGAGGAGCAACTAATGAAAAACTGTTTTTT. The V call is TRBV7-9, the J call TRBJ1-4, with a possible D match to TRBD1 (6 bases). V lost 8 bases, J lost 0 bases, and 16 bases lay in between. The CDR3 loop spans 16 amino acids. Per the germline V gene, CDR1 is SEHNR and CDR2 is FQNEAQ (reference sequence).